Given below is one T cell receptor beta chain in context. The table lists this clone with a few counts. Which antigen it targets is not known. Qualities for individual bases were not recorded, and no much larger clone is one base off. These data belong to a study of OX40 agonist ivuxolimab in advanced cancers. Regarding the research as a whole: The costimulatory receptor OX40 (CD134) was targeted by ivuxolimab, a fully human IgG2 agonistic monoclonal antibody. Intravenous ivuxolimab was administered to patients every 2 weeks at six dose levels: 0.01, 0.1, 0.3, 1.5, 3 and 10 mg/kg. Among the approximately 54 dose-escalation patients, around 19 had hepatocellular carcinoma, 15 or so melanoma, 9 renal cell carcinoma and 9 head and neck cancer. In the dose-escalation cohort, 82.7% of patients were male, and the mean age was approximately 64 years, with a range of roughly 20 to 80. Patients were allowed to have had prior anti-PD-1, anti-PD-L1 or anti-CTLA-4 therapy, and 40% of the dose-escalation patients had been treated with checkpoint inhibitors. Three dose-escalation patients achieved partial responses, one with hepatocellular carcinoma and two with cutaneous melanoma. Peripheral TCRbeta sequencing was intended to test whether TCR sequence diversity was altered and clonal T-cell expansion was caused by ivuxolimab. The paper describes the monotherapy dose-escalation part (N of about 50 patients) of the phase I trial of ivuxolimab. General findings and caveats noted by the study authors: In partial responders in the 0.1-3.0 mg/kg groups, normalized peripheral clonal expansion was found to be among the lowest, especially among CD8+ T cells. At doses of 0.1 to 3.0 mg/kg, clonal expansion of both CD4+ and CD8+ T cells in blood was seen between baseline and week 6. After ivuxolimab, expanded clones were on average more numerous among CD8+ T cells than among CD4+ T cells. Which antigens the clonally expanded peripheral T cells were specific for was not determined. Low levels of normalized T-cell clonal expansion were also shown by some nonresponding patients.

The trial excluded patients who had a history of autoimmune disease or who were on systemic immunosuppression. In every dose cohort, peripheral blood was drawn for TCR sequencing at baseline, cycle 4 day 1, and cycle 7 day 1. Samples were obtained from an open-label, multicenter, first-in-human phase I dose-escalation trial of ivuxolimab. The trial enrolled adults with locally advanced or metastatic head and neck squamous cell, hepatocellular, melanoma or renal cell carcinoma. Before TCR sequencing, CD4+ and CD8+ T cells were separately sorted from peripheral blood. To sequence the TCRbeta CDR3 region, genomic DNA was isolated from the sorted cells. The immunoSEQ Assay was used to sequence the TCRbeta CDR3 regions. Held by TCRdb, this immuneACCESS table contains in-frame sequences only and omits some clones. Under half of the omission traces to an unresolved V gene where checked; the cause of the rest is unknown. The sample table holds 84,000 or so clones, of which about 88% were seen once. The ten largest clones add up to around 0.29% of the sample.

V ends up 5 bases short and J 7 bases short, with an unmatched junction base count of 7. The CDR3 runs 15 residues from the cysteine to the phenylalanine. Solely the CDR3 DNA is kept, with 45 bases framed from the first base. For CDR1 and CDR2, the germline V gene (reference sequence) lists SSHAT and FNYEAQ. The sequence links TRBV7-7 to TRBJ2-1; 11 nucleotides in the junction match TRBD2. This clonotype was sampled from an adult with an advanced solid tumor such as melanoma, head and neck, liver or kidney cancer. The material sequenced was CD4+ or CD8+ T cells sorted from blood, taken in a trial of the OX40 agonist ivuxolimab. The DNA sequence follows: TGTGCCAGCAGCCGACTAGCGGGGCAGGGAAATGAGCAGTTCTTC. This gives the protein CASSRLAGQGNEQFF.